This TCR beta chain was captured by sequencing in a study of blood T cell repertoires in COVID-19. Study details: Both acute and convalescent COVID-19 samples were obtained from the United States, Italy and Spain. The cDNA or gDNA used as material had been derived from T cells, B-cell-depleted T cells, or PBMCs.

Original processing methods: Reference gene primers were amplified, and this amplification served to estimate nucleated cell counts. Libraries were prepared by immunoSEQ multiplex PCR; TCRdb keeps only in-frame clonotypes and omits some of them. The V and J calls and clone size were taken over from that table, and D and trimming were inferred from the DNA. Of 250,000 to 350,000 clones in the sample, about nine tenths were seen once. Cohorts were based on clinical histories the participants reported. The V gene lost 1 base and the J gene lost 8 bases, with 8 bases spanning the gap. The CDR3 has 13 amino acids.

The sequenced material came from PBMCs or T cells enriched from blood (not recorded which). The TCR was taken from a woman aged 45-60 years who had been exposed to COVID-19. The V and J genes are TRBV12-3 or TRBV12-4 and TRBJ1-4; D not resolved. Written as DNA, the CDR3 is TGTGCCAGCAGTTTAGGGTTACGGGAAAAACTGTTTTTT. It is translated as CASSLGLREKLFF.